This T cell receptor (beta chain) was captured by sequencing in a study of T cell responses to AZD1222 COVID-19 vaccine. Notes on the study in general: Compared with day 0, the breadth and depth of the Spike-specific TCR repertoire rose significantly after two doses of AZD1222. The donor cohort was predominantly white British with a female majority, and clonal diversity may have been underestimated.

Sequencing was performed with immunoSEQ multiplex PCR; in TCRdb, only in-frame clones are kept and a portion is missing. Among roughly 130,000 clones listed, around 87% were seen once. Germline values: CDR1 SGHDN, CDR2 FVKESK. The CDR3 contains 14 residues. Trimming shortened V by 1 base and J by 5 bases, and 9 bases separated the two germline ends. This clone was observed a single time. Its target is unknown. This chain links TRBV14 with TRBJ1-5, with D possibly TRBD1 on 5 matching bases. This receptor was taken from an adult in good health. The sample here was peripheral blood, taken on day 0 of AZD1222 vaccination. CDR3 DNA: TGTGCCAGCAGCCAAGCTGGGGCCTATCAGCCCCAGCATTTT. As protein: CASSQAGAYQPQHF.